This T cell receptor beta chain is from a study of technical replicates of blood from four donors. This CDR3 is built from 15 residues. The ends were cut back, 2 bases at V and 2 bases at J, with 12 bases in the middle. Germline CDR1 SNHLY, CDR2 FYNNEI. Only in-frame clones appear in the TCRdb table, and some are missing; sequencing was by immunoSEQ multiplex PCR. The sample lists approximately 51,000 clones, just over 90% occurring once. Specimen: PBMCs. The chain joins TRBV2 to TRBJ1-2, with a possible D match to TRBD1 (5 bases). This TCR derives from a human donor in good health. Some clones in this sample may be carry-over from other donors' samples. CDR3 protein: CASSEKGSPNYGYTF. The CDR3 nucleotides read TGTGCCAGCAGTGAAAAGGGGTCCCCAAACTATGGCTACACCTTC.